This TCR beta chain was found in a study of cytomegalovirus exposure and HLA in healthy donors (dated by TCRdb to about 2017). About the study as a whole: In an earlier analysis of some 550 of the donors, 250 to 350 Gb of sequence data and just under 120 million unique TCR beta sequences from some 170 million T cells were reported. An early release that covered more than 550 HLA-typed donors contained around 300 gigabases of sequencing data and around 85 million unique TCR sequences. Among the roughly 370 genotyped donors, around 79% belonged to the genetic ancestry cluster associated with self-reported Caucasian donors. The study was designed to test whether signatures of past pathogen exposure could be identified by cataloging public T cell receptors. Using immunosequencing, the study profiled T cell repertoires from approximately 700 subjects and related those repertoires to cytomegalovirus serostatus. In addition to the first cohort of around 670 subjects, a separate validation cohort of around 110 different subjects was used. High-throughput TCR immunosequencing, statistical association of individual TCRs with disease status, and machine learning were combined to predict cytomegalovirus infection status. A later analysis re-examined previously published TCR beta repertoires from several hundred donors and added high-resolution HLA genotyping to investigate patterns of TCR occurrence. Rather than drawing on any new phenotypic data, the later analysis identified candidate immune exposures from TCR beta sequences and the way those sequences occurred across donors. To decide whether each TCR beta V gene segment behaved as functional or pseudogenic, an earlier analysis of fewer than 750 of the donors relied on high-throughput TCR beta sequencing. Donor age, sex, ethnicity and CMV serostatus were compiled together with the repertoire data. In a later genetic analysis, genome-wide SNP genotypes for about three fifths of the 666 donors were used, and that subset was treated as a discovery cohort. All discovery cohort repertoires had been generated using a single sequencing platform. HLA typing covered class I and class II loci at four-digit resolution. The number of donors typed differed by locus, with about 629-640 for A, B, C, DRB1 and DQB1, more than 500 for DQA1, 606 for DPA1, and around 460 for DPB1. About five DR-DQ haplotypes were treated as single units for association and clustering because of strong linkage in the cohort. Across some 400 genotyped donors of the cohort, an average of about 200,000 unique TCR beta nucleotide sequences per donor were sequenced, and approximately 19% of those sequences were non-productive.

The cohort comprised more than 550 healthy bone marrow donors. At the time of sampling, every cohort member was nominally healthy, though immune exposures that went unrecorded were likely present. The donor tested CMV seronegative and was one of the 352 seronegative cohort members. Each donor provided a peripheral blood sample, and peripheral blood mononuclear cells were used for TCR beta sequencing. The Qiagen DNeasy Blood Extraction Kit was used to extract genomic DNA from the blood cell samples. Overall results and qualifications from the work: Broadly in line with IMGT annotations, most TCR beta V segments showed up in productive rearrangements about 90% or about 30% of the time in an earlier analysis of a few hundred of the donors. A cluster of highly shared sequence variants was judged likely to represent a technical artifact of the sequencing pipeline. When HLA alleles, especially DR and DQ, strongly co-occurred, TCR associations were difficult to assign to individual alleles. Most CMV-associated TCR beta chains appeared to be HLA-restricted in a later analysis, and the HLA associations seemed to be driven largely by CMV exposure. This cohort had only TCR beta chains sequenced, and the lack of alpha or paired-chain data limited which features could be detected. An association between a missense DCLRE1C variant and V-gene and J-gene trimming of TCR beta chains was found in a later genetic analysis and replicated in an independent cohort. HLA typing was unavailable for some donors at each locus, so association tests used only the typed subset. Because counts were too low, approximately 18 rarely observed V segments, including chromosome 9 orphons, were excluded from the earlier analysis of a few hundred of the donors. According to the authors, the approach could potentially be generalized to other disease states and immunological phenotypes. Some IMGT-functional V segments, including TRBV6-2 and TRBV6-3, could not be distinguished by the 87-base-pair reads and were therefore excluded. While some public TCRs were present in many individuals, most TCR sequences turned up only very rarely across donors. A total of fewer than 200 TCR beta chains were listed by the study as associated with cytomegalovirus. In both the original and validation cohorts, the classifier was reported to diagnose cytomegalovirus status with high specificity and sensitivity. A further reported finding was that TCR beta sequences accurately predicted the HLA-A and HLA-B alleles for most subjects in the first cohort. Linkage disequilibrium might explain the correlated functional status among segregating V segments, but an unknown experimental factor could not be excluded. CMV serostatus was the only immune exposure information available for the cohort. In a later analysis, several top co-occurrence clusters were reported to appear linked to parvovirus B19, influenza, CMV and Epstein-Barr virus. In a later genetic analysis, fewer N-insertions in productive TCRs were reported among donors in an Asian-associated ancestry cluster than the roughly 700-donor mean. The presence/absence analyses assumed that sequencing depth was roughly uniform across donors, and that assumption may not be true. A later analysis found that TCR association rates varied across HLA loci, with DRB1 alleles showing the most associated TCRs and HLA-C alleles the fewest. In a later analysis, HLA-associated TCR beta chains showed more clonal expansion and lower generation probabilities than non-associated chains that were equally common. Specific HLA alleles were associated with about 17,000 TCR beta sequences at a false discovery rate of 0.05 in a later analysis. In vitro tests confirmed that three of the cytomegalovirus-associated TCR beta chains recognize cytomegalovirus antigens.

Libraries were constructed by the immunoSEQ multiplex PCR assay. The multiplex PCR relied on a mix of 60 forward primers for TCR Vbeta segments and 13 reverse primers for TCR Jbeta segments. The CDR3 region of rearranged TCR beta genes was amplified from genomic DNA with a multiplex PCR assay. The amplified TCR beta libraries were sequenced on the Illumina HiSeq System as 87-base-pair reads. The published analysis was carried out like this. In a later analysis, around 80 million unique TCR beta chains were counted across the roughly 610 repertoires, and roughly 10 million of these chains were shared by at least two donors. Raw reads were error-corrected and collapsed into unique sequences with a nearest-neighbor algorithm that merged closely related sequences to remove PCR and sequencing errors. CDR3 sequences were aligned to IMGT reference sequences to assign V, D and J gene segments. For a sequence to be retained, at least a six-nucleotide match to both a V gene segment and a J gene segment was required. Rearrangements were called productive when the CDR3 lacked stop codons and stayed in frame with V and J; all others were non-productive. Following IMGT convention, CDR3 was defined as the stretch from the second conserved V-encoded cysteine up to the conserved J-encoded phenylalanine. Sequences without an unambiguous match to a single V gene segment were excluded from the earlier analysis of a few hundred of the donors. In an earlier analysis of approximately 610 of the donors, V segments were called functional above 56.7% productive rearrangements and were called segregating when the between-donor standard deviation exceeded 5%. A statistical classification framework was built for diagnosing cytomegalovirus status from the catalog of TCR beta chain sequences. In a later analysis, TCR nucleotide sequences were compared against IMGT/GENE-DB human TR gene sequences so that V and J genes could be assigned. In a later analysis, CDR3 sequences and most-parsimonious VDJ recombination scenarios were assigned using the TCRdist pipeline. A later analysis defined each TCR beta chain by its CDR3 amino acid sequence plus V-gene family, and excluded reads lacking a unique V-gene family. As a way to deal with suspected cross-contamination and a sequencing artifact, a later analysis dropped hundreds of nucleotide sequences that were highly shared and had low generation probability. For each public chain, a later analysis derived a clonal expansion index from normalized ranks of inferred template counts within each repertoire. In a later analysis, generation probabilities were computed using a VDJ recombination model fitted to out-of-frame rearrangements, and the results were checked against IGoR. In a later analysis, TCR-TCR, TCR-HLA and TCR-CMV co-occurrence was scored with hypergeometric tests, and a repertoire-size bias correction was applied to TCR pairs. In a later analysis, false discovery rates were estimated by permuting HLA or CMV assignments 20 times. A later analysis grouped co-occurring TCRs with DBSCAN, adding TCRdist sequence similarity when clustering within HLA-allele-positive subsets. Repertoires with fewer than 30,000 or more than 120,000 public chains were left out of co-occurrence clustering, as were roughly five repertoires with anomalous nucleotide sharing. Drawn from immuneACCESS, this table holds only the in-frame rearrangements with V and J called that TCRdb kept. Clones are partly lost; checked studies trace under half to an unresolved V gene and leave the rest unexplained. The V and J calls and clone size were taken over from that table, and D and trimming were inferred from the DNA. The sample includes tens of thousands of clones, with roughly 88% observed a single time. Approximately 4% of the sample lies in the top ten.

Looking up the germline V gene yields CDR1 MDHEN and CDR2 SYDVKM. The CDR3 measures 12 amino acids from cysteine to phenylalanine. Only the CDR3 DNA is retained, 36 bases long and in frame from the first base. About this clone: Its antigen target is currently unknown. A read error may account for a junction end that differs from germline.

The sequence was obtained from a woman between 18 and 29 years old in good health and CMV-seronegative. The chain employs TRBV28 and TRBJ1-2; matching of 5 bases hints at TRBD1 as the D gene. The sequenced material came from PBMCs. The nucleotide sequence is TGTGCCAGCACTTCAGGGTCTCGCGGCTACCCCTTC. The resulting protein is CASTSGSRGYPF.